This T cell receptor (beta chain) came from a study of T-cell reconstitution after alpha-beta-depleted transplantation in children. Whole-study results and caveats: Reportedly, roughly two months post-transplant, alpha-beta T cells arose from several hundred expanded graft clones. Newly produced T cells mostly provided counts and TCRbeta diversity after one year, as hyperexpanded clones declined.

The germline V gene encodes CDR1 SEHNR and CDR2 FQNEAQ (reference sequence). V shed 5 bases, J shed 2 bases, and the junction held 8 bases outside the gene matches. CDR3 length equals 15 residues. Using unique molecular identifiers, the investigators prepared the TCRbeta library. TCRdb re-analysed the PCR reads in MiXCR, keeping a single row per CDR3 protein. The table shows approximately 300,000 distinct CDR3 sequences, with about 9.4% occurring only once. With regard to this clonotype: Its matching antigen is unknown.

The specimen comprised PBMCs, sampled before TCRalphabeta/CD19-depleted stem cell transplant. The receptor was derived from a boy in the first two years of life with acute myeloid leukemia, due to receive a stem cell transplant. The V call is TRBV7-9, the J call TRBJ2-7; 8 bases match TRBD2. For the CDR3, the DNA is TGTGCCAGCAGCCCGCGGGGGGACATCCCCTACGAGCAGTACTTC. Protein sequence: CASSPRGDIPYEQYF.